The rows below give T cell receptor beta chains drawn from one sample of a study of blood T cell repertoires in COVID-19. Generated by immunoSEQ multiplex PCR, the TCRdb table keeps only in-frame clones and is missing some. Among approximately 360,000 clones listed, about 90% were seen once. Material: PBMCs or T cells enriched from blood (not recorded which). Receptors originate from a middle-aged man in a cohort exposed to, infected with or recovered from COVID-19 (not recorded which). Each CDR3 is given without its conserved first and last residue.

j_gene: TRBJ1-5
v_gene: TRBV18
CDR3aa: ASSPGQGVNQPQH

j_gene: TRBJ1-2
v_gene: TRBV29-1
CDR3aa: SVEELPWGGYT

j_gene: TRBJ1-6
v_gene: TRBV2
CDR3aa: ASSGGRPNSPLH

j_gene: TRBJ1-6
v_gene: TRBV4-1
CDR3aa: ASSQVITRNSPLH

j_gene: TRBJ2-7
v_gene: TRBV6-5
CDR3aa: ASSKTVSYEQY

j_gene: TRBJ1-5
v_gene: TRBV2
CDR3aa: ASSETQNQPQH

j_gene: TRBJ2-7
v_gene: TRBV27
CDR3aa: ASMWLGAREQY

j_gene: TRBJ1-1
v_gene: TRBV5-4
CDR3aa: ASSVGAEAF

j_gene: TRBJ1-3
v_gene: TRBV6-1
CDR3aa: ASSDAGVQSGNTIY

j_gene: TRBJ2-7
v_gene: TRBV5-1
CDR3aa: ASRLTSRTYEQY

j_gene: TRBJ2-1
v_gene: TRBV6-4
CDR3aa: ASSDVQGRNEQF

j_gene: TRBJ2-7
v_gene: TRBV5-5
CDR3aa: ASSFLDNSYEQY

j_gene: TRBJ2-1
v_gene: TRBV3-1/TRBV3-2
CDR3aa: ASSQRLAGHLF

j_gene: TRBJ1-2
v_gene: TRBV18
CDR3aa: ASSLQGAEGYT

j_gene: TRBJ2-1
v_gene: TRBV19
CDR3aa: ASISSGSRNEQF

j_gene: TRBJ2-1
v_gene: TRBV3-1/TRBV3-2
CDR3aa: ASSQEPLAGSYNEQF

j_gene: TRBJ2-1
v_gene: TRBV11-2
CDR3aa: ASSLAWDSREQF

j_gene: TRBJ1-5
v_gene: TRBV5-6
CDR3aa: ASSLAGTGWGNQPQH

j_gene: TRBJ1-2
v_gene: TRBV27
CDR3aa: ASRPGDYGYT

j_gene: TRBJ1-5
v_gene: TRBV3-1/TRBV3-2
CDR3aa: ASSQVGGQPQH

j_gene: TRBJ1-1
v_gene: TRBV19
CDR3aa: ATGGRMNTEAF

j_gene: TRBJ1-1
v_gene: TRBV28
CDR3aa: ASSSILGQKETEAF

j_gene: TRBJ1-4
v_gene: TRBV5-3
CDR3aa: ARSLAPGHPYEKLF

j_gene: TRBJ1-2
v_gene: TRBV6-5
CDR3aa: ASRDQSYSNYGYT

j_gene: TRBJ2-1
v_gene: TRBV10-3
CDR3aa: AISNTDYDAYNEQF

j_gene: TRBJ2-5
v_gene: TRBV5-4
CDR3aa: ASSLAGAETQY

j_gene: TRBJ2-7
v_gene: TRBV5-1
CDR3aa: ASSLGVAVSYEQY

j_gene: TRBJ2-1
v_gene: TRBV20-1
CDR3aa: SARRGNEQF

j_gene: TRBJ2-7
v_gene: TRBV7-9
CDR3aa: ASSLARDRTSGNLYEQY

j_gene: TRBJ2-6
v_gene: TRBV19
CDR3aa: ASSMLSSGANVLT

j_gene: TRBJ2-1
v_gene: TRBV18
CDR3aa: ASSPSFRPSGTYNEQF

j_gene: TRBJ2-7
v_gene: TRBV6-2/TRBV6-3
CDR3aa: ASSYSHNSGSYEQY

j_gene: TRBJ1-1
v_gene: TRBV15
CDR3aa: ATSRVSGDHTEAF